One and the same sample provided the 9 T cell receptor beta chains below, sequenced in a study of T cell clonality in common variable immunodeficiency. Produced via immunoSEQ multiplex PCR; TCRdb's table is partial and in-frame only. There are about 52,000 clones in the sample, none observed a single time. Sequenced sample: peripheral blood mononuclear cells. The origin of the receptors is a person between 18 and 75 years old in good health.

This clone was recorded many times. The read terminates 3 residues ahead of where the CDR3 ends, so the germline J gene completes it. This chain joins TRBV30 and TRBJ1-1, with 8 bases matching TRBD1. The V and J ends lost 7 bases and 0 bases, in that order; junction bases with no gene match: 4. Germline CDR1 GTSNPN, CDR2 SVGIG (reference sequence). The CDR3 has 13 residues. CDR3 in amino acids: CAFSGQVNTEAFF. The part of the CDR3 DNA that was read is TGTGCCTTCTCGGGACAGGTGAACACTGAA.

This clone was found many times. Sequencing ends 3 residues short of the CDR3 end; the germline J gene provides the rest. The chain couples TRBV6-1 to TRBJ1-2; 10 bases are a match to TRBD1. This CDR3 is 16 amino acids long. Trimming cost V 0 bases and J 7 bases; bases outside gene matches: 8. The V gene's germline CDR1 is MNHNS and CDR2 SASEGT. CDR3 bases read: TGTGCCAGCAGTGAAGCGCCAACTCGGGACAGGGGTGGC. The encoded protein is CASSEAPTRDRGG. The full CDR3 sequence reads CASSEAPTRDRGGYTF.

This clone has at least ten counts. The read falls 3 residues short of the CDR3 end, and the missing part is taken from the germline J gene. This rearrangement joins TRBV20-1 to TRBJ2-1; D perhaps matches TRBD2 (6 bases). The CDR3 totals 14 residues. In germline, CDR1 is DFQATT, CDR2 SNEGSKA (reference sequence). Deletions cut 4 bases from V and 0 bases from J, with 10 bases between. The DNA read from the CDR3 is TGCAGTGCTAAGTTAGCGGTCTCCTACAATGAG. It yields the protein CSAKLAVSYNE. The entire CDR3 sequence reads CSAKLAVSYNEQFF.

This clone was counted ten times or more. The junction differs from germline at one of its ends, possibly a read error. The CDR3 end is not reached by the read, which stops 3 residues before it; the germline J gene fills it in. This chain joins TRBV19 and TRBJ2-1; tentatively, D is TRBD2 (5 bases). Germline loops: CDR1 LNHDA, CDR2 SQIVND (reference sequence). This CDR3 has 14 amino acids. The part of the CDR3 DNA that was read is TGTGCCAGTAGTGTAGACTATTTCTACAATGAG. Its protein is CASSVDYFYNE. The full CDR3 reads CASSVDYFYNEQFF.

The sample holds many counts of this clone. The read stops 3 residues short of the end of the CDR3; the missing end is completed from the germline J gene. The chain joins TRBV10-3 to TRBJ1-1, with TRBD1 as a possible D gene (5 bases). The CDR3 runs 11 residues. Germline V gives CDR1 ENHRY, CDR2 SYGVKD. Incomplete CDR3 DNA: TGTGCCATCAGTGAGTCTAGGGGA. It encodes CAISESRG. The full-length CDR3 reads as CAISESRGAFF.

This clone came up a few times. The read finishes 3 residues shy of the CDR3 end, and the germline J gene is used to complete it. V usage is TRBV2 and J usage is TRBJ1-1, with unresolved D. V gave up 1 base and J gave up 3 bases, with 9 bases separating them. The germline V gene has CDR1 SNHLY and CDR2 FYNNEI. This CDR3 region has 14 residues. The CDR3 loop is CASSEGAAYTEAFF. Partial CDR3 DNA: TGTGCCAGCAGTGAAGGCGCGGCGTACACTGAA.

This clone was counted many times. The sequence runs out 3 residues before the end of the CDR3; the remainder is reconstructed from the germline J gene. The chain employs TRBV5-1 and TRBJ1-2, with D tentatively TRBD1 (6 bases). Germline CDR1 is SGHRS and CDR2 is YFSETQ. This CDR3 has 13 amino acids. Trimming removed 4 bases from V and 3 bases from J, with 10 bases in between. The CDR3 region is CASSTDSHYGYTF. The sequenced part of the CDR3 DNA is TGCGCCAGCAGCACGGACAGCCACTATGGC.

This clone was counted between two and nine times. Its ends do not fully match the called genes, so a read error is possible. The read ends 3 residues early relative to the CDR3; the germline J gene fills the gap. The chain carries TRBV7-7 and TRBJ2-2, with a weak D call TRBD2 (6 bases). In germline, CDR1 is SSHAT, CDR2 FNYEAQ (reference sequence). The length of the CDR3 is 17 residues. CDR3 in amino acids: CASSPSGIGGRTGELFF. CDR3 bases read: TGTGCTAGCAGCCCATCAGGTATCGGGGGAAGAACCGGGGAG.

Partial CDR3 DNA: TGTGCCAGCAGTGGTCCCGGGACAGGGAACACTGAA. It is translated as CASSGPGTGNTE. The entire CDR3 is CASSGPGTGNTEAFF. This sequence joins TRBV6-1 and TRBJ1-1, with 8 positions matching TRBD1. The CDR3 end lies 3 residues beyond the end of the read and is filled in from the germline J gene. This CDR3 contains 15 residues. Germline V gene lookup returns CDR1 MNHNS and CDR2 SASEGT. V was clipped by 4 bases and J by 1 base; unmatched bases: 5.